This TCR beta chain was identified during a study of blood T cells in healthy people across ages. A second about 6 to 12 cycle PCR used barcoded and J-beta primers. TCRdb fed the 5' RACE reads into MiXCR, producing one record per CDR3 protein. The table shows approximately 770,000 distinct CDR3 sequences, with 58% occurring only once. The specimen sequenced was blood. This TCR came from a man between 25 and 39 years old in good health.

CDR3 DNA: TGTGCCAGCTCAATGGAGAGCTCCTATAATTCACCCCTCCACTTT. Amino acid sequence: CASSMESSYNSPLHF. The chain couples TRBV18 to TRBJ1-6, with D uncertain. Per germline, CDR1 KGHSH and CDR2 LQKENI. The CDR3 is 15 amino acids. V lost 5 bases and J 0 bases, leaving 8 bases between the germline ends.